The rows below give T cell receptor beta chains drawn from one sample of a study of shared clonotypes between healthy human individuals. Profiled with immunoSEQ multiplex PCR; TCRdb holds only in-frame clones, not every one. The sample lists about 2,500,000 clones, around 94% seen once, with over 0.12% in the top ten. Sequencing used naive CD4+ T cells sorted from blood. The origin of the receptors is a man aged 18 to 35 in good health. Each CDR3 is given with its conserved first and last residue. Each record gives: V gene, J gene, D gene, clone size, CDR3 DNA, CDR3 protein. D genes are given only for firm matches. Expanded clones are given a class, and other clones once, few, many or no size at all.

TRBV4-1	TRBJ2-7	-	-	TGCGCCAGCAGCCAATACCACTATACGGAGCAGTACTTC	CASSQYHYTEQYF
TRBV7-2	TRBJ1-5	TRBD1	-	TGTGCCAGCAGCTGGACAGGAGATAGCAATCAGCCCCAGCATTTT	CASSWTGDSNQPQHF
TRBV6-6	TRBJ1-5	-	-	TGTGCCAGCGGGCAGGGGACTGAATATAGCAATCAGCCCCAGCATTTT	CASGQGTEYSNQPQHF
TRBV30	TRBJ2-1	TRBD1	-	TGTGCCTGGAAGCAAGGGACAGGGGGCTCGGATGAGCAGTTCTTC	CAWKQGTGGSDEQFF
TRBV4-1	TRBJ2-7	TRBD2	few	TGCGCCAGCAGCCAAGCAGCGGGGGGGATCTACGAGCAGTACTTC	CASSQAAGGIYEQYF
TRBV4-3	TRBJ2-1	TRBD1	-	TGCGCCAGCAGCCAAGATTCCCAGGGGGTTTACAATGAGCAGTTCTTC	CASSQDSQGVYNEQFF
TRBV5-1	TRBJ2-3	TRBD1	-	TGCGCCAGCAGCCCGCCCGGACAGGGCAGCACAGATACGCAGTATTTT	CASSPPGQGSTDTQYF
TRBV6-5	TRBJ1-6	TRBD1	-	TGTGCCAGCAGTACCAGACAGGGGAGGGTCCACTTT	CASSTRQGRVHF
TRBV11-3	TRBJ2-1	-	once	TGTGCCAGCACCATGTCGGGGGGCAGGGATGAGCAGTTCTTC	CASTMSGGRDEQFF
TRBV10-3	TRBJ1-4	-	-	TGTGCCATCAGGGGAGGTGATAATGAAAAACTGTTTTTT	CAIRGGDNEKLFF
TRBV7-9	TRBJ1-4	TRBD1	-	TGTGCCAGCAGCGAGCGGACAGACAGGGGCGAAAAACTGTTTTTT	CASSERTDRGEKLFF
TRBV2	TRBJ1-1	-	-	TGTGCCAGCAGTGACCCGGGACCGAACACTGAAGCTTTCTTT	CASSDPGPNTEAFF
TRBV5-1	TRBJ1-1	-	-	TGCGCCAGCAGCTCGGCGAAGGCGGGCAGTGAAGCTTTCTTT	CASSSAKAGSEAFF
TRBV4-1	TRBJ1-5	TRBD1	-	TGCGCCAGCAGCCAGGACCAGGGGGAGATATTCTATAGCAATCAGCCCCAGCATTTT	CASSQDQGEIFYSNQPQHF
TRBV19	TRBJ2-1	TRBD2	-	TGTGCCAGTAGTCCTGGACTAGCGGGAAGAGGGGGGGTCTACAATGAGCAGTTCTTC	CASSPGLAGRGGVYNEQFF
TRBV6-1	TRBJ2-5	TRBD2	once	TGTGCCAGCAGTGAGCGGCGAGCGGGAGATCTTGAGACCCAGTACTTC	CASSERRAGDLETQYF